Shown below are 25 T cell receptor beta chains from a single sample sequenced in a study of cytomegalovirus exposure and HLA in healthy donors. Researchers ran the PCR with 60 Vbeta and 13 Jbeta primers. The table came from immunoSEQ multiplex PCR; TCRdb's copy has only in-frame clones and leaves some out. The profile shows 150,000 to 200,000 clones, roughly 80% of them singletons. The specimen was PBMCs. The source of these receptors is a male donor in good health and CMV-seronegative.

DNA of the CDR3: TGCGCCAGCAGTGTGACAGGGGACTCCTACGAGCAGTACTTC. Protein sequence: CASSVTGDSYEQYF. The chain carries TRBV5-1 and TRBJ2-7; 8 bases agree with TRBD1. CDR3 length equals 14 residues. V lost 5 bases to trimming and J lost 0 bases; unmatched junction nucleotides: 4. Germline V lookup: CDR1 SGHRS, CDR2 YFSETQ. The variable domain in full, with the rest retrieved from reference TRBV5-1 and TRBJ2-7, is KAGVTQTPRYLIKTRGQQVTLSCSPISGHRSVSWYQQTPGQGLQFLFEYFSETQRNKGNFPGRFSGRQFSNSRSEMNVSTLELGDSALYLCASSVTGDSYEQYFGPGTRLTVT.

This clone has a handful of counts. The chain has TRBV28 and TRBJ2-1; 7 nucleotides match TRBD2. The CDR3 totals 13 residues. CDR1 and CDR2 from the germline V gene are MDHEN and SYDVKM. V dropped 4 bases and J dropped 7; count of bases not matched to a gene: 4. CDR3 residues: CASSSPGGNEQFF. The CDR3 DNA reads TGTGCCAGCAGTTCCCCGGGGGGAAATGAGCAGTTCTTC.

DNA for the CDR3: TGTGCCAGCAGTCTATCACCCGGCACCGGGGAGCTGTTTTTT. This gives the protein CASSLSPGTGELFF. The chain links TRBV6-4 to TRBJ2-2, with no clear D. Germline values: CDR1 MRHNA, CDR2 SNTAGT. This CDR3 region has 14 residues. Trimming stripped 5 bases from V and 4 bases from J, with 11 bases between.

The gene calls are TRBV28 and TRBJ2-1; 11 nucleotides align to TRBD2. The CDR3 has 18 residues. CDR1 is MDHEN and CDR2 is SYDVKM in the germline V gene. The V and J ends lost 4 bases and 2 bases, in that order; junction bases with no gene match: 10. CDR3 coding DNA: TGTGCCAGCAGTTCCACCGTCTTAGCGGGAGGGCCCTACAATGAGCAGTTCTTC. Amino acid sequence: CASSSTVLAGGPYNEQFF.

Points on this clone: The same CDR3 also results from other DNA sequences found in this sample. V gene TRBV4-1 combines with J gene TRBJ2-4, with 10 bases lining up with TRBD2. The germline V gene has CDR1 MGHRA and CDR2 YSYEKL. The CDR3 consists of 20 residues. V was clipped by 0 bases and J by 3 bases; unmatched bases: 14. The CDR3 protein is CASSQDYQREGLLGKNIQYF. DNA for the CDR3: TGCGCCAGCAGCCAAGATTATCAGCGGGAGGGCCTTTTGGGCAAAAACATTCAGTACTTC.

In its sample, this clone was seen a few times. The rearrangement joins TRBV27 to TRBJ1-1, with 8 nucleotides matching TRBD1. Trimming took 0 bases from V and 7 from J; bases not matched to a gene: 7. This CDR3 is built from 15 residues. Germline CDR1 is MNHEY and CDR2 is SMNVEV (reference sequence). CDR3 residues: CASSLSATGGGEAFF. DNA for the CDR3: TGTGCCAGCAGTTTATCCGCCACAGGGGGTGGTGAAGCTTTCTTT.

This clone was detected only a few times. The CDR3 spells CASRDRGPNYGYTF. The CDR3 DNA reads as TGTGCCAGCAGGGACAGGGGGCCTAACTATGGCTACACCTTC. The gene calls are TRBV2 and TRBJ1-2; TRBD1 aligns across 11 bases. The V and J ends lost 6 bases and 0 bases, in that order; junction bases with no gene match: 0. CDR3 length equals 14 residues. Germline V gene lookup returns CDR1 SNHLY and CDR2 FYNNEI. Drawing the rest from reference TRBV2 and TRBJ1-2, the complete variable domain is EPEVTQTPSHQVTQMGQEVILRCVPISNHLYFYWYRQILGQKVEFLVSFYNNEISEKSEIFDDQFSVERPDGSNFTLKIRSTKLEDSAMYFCASRDRGPNYGYTFGSGTRLTVV.

This chain joins TRBV7-2 and TRBJ1-6, with D possibly matching TRBD1 (5 bases). V was trimmed by 1 base and J by 10 bases, leaving 8 bases between them. The CDR3 has 13 residues. In germline, CDR1 is SGHTA, CDR2 FQGNSA. CDR3 sequence reads: CASSLGTRSPLHF. The DNA for the CDR3 is TGTGCCAGCAGCTTAGGGACACGATCACCCCTCCACTTT.

The chain is built from TRBV29-1 and TRBJ2-1; tentatively, D is TRBD2 (5 bases). V lost 6 bases and J 10 bases, leaving 22 bases between the germline ends. The CDR3 is 14 amino acids. In germline, CDR1 is SQVTM, CDR2 ANQGSEA. CDR3: CSVDGSEGHEEQFF. CDR3 sequence (DNA): TGCAGCGTAGATGGGTCTGAGGGTCATGAGGAGCAGTTCTTC.

The chain employs TRBV2 and TRBJ1-5, with D hard to call. CDR1 SNHLY and CDR2 FYNNEI come from the germline V gene. CDR3 length: 13 residues. V dropped 6 bases and J dropped 7 bases, with 13 bases sitting between them. CDR3 amino acids: CASRGGGGQPQHF. CDR3 DNA sequence: TGTGCCAGCAGGGGTGGTGGAGGACAGCCCCAGCATTTT.

J is TRBJ2-4 and V is TRBV19; 8 positions agree with TRBD2. This CDR3 is built from 18 residues. The J segment lost 0 bases and the V segment lost 7 bases, leaving 14 bases of the junction unmatched. From germline, CDR1 is LNHDA and CDR2 SQIVND (reference sequence). The CDR3: CASTVQIRGGIAKNIQYF. CDR3 nucleotide sequence: TGTGCCAGTACCGTCCAGATTCGGGGGGGGATAGCCAAAAACATTCAGTACTTC.

This clone showed up just a few times. The chain has TRBV19 and TRBJ1-6, with 8 positions matching TRBD1. The trim removed 8 bases at V and 11 bases at J, leaving 11 bases unmatched. The CDR3 consists of 14 residues. Germline values: CDR1 LNHDA, CDR2 SQIVND (reference sequence). CDR3 sequence reads: CASGTGLRGTPLHF. CDR3 sequence (DNA): TGTGCCAGTGGGACAGGTTTGAGGGGGACACCCCTCCACTTT.

The chain employs TRBV11-2 and TRBJ2-3, with 8 bases matching TRBD2. V was clipped by 5 bases and J by 3 bases; unmatched bases: 10. Germline V gene lookup returns CDR1 SGHAT and CDR2 FQNNGV. This CDR3 is 16 amino acids long. In DNA form, the CDR3 reads TGTGCCAGCAGCAGGATTGTCGGGAGGGGAACAGATACGCAGTATTTT. Translation: CASSRIVGRGTDTQYF.

This clone was observed once. The CDR3 sequence is CASSSRTGVMGGYTF. The CDR3 DNA sequence: TGTGCCAGCAGCTCTCGGACAGGAGTGATGGGGGGCTACACCTTC. The V call is TRBV14, the J call TRBJ1-2; 7 bases match TRBD1. There are 15 residues in the CDR3. The germline V gene encodes CDR1 SGHDN and CDR2 FVKESK. Losses at the gene ends were 5 bases for V and 8 bases for J; bases not matched to a gene: 14. The full variable domain, completed using reference TRBV14 and TRBJ1-2, is EAGVTQFPSHSVIEKGQTVTLRCDPISGHDNLYWYRRVMGKEIKFLLHFVKESKQDESGMPNNRFLAERTGGTYSTLKVQPAELEDSGVYFCASSSRTGVMGGYTFGSGTRLTVV.

V is TRBV11-1 and J is TRBJ2-7; 10 positions match TRBD2. Per the germline V gene, CDR1 is SGHAT and CDR2 is FQDESV (reference sequence). The V and J ends lost 4 bases and 4 bases, in that order; junction bases with no gene match: 13. This CDR3 has 17 residues. CDR3 sequence: CASSSQSQREGIYEQYF. The CDR3 coding sequence is TGTGCCAGCAGCTCACAATCGCAGCGGGAGGGGATATACGAGCAGTACTTC. The full variable domain, in which reference TRBV11-1 and TRBJ2-7 provide the parts outside the CDR3, is EAEVAQSPRYKITEKSQAVAFWCDPISGHATLYWYRQILGQGPELLVQFQDESVVDDSQLPKDRFSAERLKGVDSTLKIQPAELGDSAMYLCASSSQSQREGIYEQYFGPGTRLTVT.

CDR3 region: CASSSGGEQYF. In nucleotides, the CDR3 is TGTGCCAGCTCATCAGGAGGGGAGCAGTACTTC. The J gene is TRBJ2-7, the V gene TRBV18; TRBD2 might be the D (6 bases). The germline V gene encodes CDR1 KGHSH and CDR2 LQKENI. V lost 5 bases, J lost 7 bases, and 9 bases lay in between. The length of the CDR3 is 11 residues.

The chain couples TRBV11-2 to TRBJ2-2; 12 bases map to TRBD2. There are 19 residues in the CDR3. CDR1 is SGHAT, CDR2 FQNNGV, per germline. After removal of 5 bases from V and 0 bases from J, the junction contained 10 bases not matched to a gene. The CDR3 protein is CASSPGKRTSGTNTGELFF. DNA of the CDR3: TGTGCCAGCAGCCCGGGGAAGAGGACTAGCGGGACGAACACCGGGGAGCTGTTTTTT.

The chain employs TRBV7-9 and TRBJ1-2, with 9 bases aligning to TRBD1. This CDR3 comprises 14 residues. CDR1 SEHNR and CDR2 FQNEAQ come from the germline V gene (reference sequence). J was trimmed by 3 bases and V by 4 bases; bases with no gene match: 3. This chain's CDR3 is CASSSTGGDYGYTF. CDR3 in DNA: TGTGCCAGCAGCTCGACAGGGGGAGACTATGGCTACACCTTC.

This sequence joins TRBV4-1 and TRBJ1-2; weak D call: TRBD1 (5 bases). The CDR3 is 13 amino acids. Trimming left V 1 base short and J 7 bases short, with 10 bases between. Germline CDR1 MGHRA, CDR2 YSYEKL. DNA of the CDR3: TGCGCCAGCAGCCAAGGTTTTACAGGTGGCTACACCTTC. It encodes CASSQGFTGGYTF.

This clone was counted a few times. The chain has TRBV4-1 and TRBJ2-2, with 8 bases that match TRBD2. The germline V gene has CDR1 MGHRA and CDR2 YSYEKL. CDR3 length: 15 residues. Unmatched junction bases numbered 2, after V lost 2 bases and J lost 3 bases. The CDR3 DNA reads as TGCGCCAGCAGCCAACGGGGGGGGGACACCGGGGAGCTGTTTTTT. As protein: CASSQRGGDTGELFF.

The chain uses TRBV18 and TRBJ2-1; D might be TRBD2 (5 bases). The V gene's germline CDR1 is KGHSH and CDR2 LQKENI. The CDR3 runs 15 residues. The ends were cut back, 4 bases at V and 6 bases at J, with 16 bases in the middle. For the CDR3, the DNA is TGTGCCAGCTCACTGAAGCCACCAGGAGGCAATGAGCAGTTCTTC. This gives the protein CASSLKPPGGNEQFF.

The V and J genes are TRBV28 and TRBJ1-1; unclear D gene. Germline V gene sequence: CDR1 MDHEN, CDR2 SYDVKM. The CDR3 has 15 amino acids. Trimming pared 3 bases from V and 0 bases from J, leaving 11 bases between. As DNA, the CDR3 is TGTGCCAGCAGTTTTTTAGGGAGTATGAACACTGAAGCTTTCTTT. Its protein product is CASSFLGSMNTEAFF.

The genes are TRBV2 and TRBJ1-1; 7 nucleotides match TRBD1. J was trimmed by 5 bases and V by 6 bases; bases with no gene match: 9. This CDR3 region has 14 residues. CDR1 and CDR2 from the germline V gene are SNHLY and FYNNEI. CDR3 in amino acids: CASSPGQVGTEAFF. DNA of the CDR3: TGTGCCAGCAGCCCAGGACAGGTGGGGACTGAAGCTTTCTTT.

The chain has TRBV7-9 and TRBJ2-7, with 14 nucleotides matching TRBD2. Losses at the gene ends were 4 bases for V and 2 bases for J; bases not matched to a gene: 7. CDR1 is SEHNR and CDR2 is FQNEAQ in the germline V gene (reference sequence). This CDR3 contains 17 residues. CDR3 sequence (DNA): TGTGCCAGCAGCTCACCCGGGACTAGCGGGAGCCCCTACGAGCAGTACTTC. Translation: CASSSPGTSGSPYEQYF.

V and J are TRBV5-5 and TRBJ1-2, with D perhaps matching TRBD1 (6 bases). In germline, CDR1 is SGHKS, CDR2 YYEKEE (reference sequence). The V gene lost 3 bases and the J gene lost 6 bases, with 15 bases spanning the gap. CDR3 length: 14 amino acids. The CDR3 bases are TGTGCCAGCAGCTACCAGGGGCTCTTGAATGGCTACACCTTC. Protein: CASSYQGLLNGYTF. The complete variable domain, with remaining parts taken from reference TRBV5-5 and TRBJ1-2, reads DAGVTQSPTHLIKTRGQQVTLRCSPISGHKSVSWYQQVLGQGPQFIFQYYEKEERGRGNFPDRFSARQFPNYSSELNVNALLLGDSALYLCASSYQGLLNGYTFGSGTRLTVV.